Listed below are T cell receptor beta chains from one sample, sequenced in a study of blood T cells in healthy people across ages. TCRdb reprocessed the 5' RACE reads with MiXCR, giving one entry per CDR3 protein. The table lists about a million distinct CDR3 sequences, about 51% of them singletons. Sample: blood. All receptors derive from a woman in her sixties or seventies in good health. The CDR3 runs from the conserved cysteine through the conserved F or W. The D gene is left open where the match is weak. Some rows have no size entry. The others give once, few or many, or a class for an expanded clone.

TGTGCCAGCAGCGCGGCGGGGCTTCAAAAAGAGACCCAGTACTTC | CASSAAGLQKETQYF | TRBV9 | . | . | TRBJ2-5
TGCGCCAGCAGCTTGGACCCGCGGAGTAGCGCGGAGACCCAGTACTTC | CASSLDPRSSAETQYF | TRBV5-1 | few | . | TRBJ2-5
TGTGCCAGCAGAAACCGGGAGGAATATGGCTACACCTTC | CASRNREEYGYTF | TRBV27 | . | . | TRBJ1-2
TGTGCCAGCAGCCCACAGGGTAGAACAGATACGCAGTATTTT | CASSPQGRTDTQYF | TRBV3-1 | few | . | TRBJ2-3
TGCAGCGTGGGCCGTAGCGGGAGGACCCCCTACGAGCAGTACTTC | CSVGRSGRTPYEQYF | TRBV29-1 | many | TRBD2 | TRBJ2-7
TGCAGTGCTAGAGCTCCCGGACTAGCTTACAATGAGCAGTTCTTC | CSARAPGLAYNEQFF | TRBV20-1 | few | TRBD2 | TRBJ2-1
TGCGCCAGCAGCCAAGCTCCCCCGGGGCGGCAGCCCCAGCATTTT | CASSQAPPGRQPQHF | TRBV4-1 | . | . | TRBJ1-5
TGTGCCAGCAGCTCAGACAGGACATTTTCCGAGCAGTACTTC | CASSSDRTFSEQYF | TRBV7-6 | . | . | TRBJ2-7
TGTGCCAGCATTCAGGAGTTGGGGACCCAGTACTTC | CASIQELGTQYF | TRBV21-1 | . | . | TRBJ2-5
TGTGCCAGCAGTAAGACCGGGACAGGGGGACAGCCCCAGCATTTT | CASSKTGTGGQPQHF | TRBV28 | . | TRBD1 | TRBJ1-5
TGCAGTGCTAACGGGCCAGCGGGAAATACGCAGTATTTT | CSANGPAGNTQYF | TRBV20-1 | . | TRBD2 | TRBJ2-3
TGTGCCAGCAGGGGGGACAGCTCCTACAAGGAGCAGTTCTTC | CASRGDSSYKEQFF | TRBV2 | . | TRBD1 | TRBJ2-1
TGCAGTGCTAGTCCGGGACTAGCGGGTAGGAGCTCCTACGAGCAGTACTTC | CSASPGLAGRSSYEQYF | TRBV20-1 | . | TRBD2 | TRBJ2-7
TGTGCCATCACGGCCCTTACAGCATTCTCTGTACATCAAGAGACCCAGTACTTC | CAITALTAFSVHQETQYF | TRBV28 | . | . | TRBJ2-5
TGTGCCAGCACCGGATTGGGGGGCGGGAGTTGGCACAATGAGCAGTTCTTC | CASTGLGGGSWHNEQFF | TRBV11-1 | . | . | TRBJ2-1
TGTGCCAGCAGGACGGGGCAAGTGCGGGGCTCCTACGAGCAGTACTTC | CASRTGQVRGSYEQYF | TRBV28 | . | . | TRBJ2-7
TGTGCCAGCAGTCTACCGGGCCAAATTCCGGAGACCCAGTACTTC | CASSLPGQIPETQYF | TRBV28 | . | . | TRBJ2-5
TGCGCCAGCAGCCGTACTACAGGGCTCGACGAGCAGTACTTC | CASSRTTGLDEQYF | TRBV4-1 | few | . | TRBJ2-7
TGCAGTGCTAGAGATTCAAGCGTCGGGAGACTAGCCAAAAACATTCAGTACTTC | CSARDSSVGRLAKNIQYF | TRBV20-1 | . | . | TRBJ2-4
TGCAGTGCTGCGGGGAGCCAAGAGACCCAGTACTTC | CSAAGSQETQYF | TRBV20-1 | once | . | TRBJ2-5
TGTGCCAGCAGGCGACAGGGGGCCCAAGATACGCAGTATTTT | CASRRQGAQDTQYF | TRBV28 | . | TRBD1 | TRBJ2-3